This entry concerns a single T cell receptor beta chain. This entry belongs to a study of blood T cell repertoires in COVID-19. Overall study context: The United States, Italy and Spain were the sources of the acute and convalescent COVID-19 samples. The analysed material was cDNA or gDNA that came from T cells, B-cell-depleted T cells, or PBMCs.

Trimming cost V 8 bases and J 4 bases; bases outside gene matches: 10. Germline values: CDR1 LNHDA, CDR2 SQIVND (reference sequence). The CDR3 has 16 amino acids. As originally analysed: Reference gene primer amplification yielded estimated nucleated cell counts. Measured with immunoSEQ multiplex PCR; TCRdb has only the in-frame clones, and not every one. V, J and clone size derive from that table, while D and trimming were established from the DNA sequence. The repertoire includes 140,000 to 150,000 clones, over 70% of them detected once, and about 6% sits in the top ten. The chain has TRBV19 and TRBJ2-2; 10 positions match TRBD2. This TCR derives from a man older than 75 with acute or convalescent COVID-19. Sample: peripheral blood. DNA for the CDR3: TGTGCCAGTCGGGGGGGGACTAGCGTGATCACCGGGGAGCTGTTTTTT. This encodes CASRGGTSVITGELFF.